This TCR beta chain emerged from a study of shared clonotypes between healthy human individuals. Background on the study: Three CD4 naive, three CD4 memory, two CD8 naive and one CD8 memory plate were used per donor.

The CDR3 runs to 14 residues. Looked up from germline, CDR1 is MNHNY and CDR2 is SVGAGI (reference sequence). Here immunoSEQ multiplex PCR was the method, and the copy in TCRdb shows in-frame clones only, minus some. The profile covers a few million clones, with 90% to 95% appearing a single time and over 0.12% taken by the ten largest. The donor cohort consisted entirely of Caucasian adults residing in Nashville, Tennessee. Sequencing was performed on naive CD4+ T cells sorted from blood. Subset defined: CD45RA+ positively selected. This clonotype was obtained from a young man in good health. The chain recombines TRBV6-6 with TRBJ2-7; 10 bases are a match to TRBD1. The CDR3 loop reads CATSTPGQGNEQYF. In DNA form, the CDR3 reads TGTGCTACCAGTACGCCGGGACAGGGGAACGAGCAGTACTTC.